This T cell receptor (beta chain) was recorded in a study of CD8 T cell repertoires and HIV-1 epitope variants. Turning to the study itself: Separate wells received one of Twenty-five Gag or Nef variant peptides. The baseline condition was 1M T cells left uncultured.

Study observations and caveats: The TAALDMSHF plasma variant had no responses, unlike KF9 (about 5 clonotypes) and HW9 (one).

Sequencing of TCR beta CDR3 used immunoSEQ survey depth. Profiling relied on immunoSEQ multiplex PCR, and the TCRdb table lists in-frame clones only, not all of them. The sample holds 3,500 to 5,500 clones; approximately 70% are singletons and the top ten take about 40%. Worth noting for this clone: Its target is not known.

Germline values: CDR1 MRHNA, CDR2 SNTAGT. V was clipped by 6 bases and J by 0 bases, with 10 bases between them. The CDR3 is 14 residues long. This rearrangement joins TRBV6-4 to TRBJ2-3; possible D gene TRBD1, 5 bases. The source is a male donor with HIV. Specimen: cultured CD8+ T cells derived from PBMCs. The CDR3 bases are TGTGCCAGCAGGGAAGGGGCGAGCACAGATACGCAGTATTTT. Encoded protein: CASREGASTDTQYF.